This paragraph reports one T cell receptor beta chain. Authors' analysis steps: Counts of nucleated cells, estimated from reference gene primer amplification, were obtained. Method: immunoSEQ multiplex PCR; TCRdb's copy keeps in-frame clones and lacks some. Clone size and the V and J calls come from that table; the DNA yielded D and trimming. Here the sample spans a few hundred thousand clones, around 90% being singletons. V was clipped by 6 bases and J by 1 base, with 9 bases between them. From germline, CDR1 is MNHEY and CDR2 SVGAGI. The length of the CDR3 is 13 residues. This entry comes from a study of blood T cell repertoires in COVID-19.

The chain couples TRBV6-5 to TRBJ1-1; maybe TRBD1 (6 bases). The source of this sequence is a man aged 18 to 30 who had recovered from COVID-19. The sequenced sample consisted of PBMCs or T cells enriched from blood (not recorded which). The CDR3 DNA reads TGTGCCAGCAGGCGACAGGAGAACACTGAAGCTTTCTTT. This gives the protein CASRRQENTEAFF.